The following is a T cell receptor beta chain sequence with its context. This sample stems from a study of T cells in localized non-small cell lung cancer. The protocol was immunoSEQ multiplex PCR, while the TCRdb copy is restricted to in-frame clones and leaves out a portion. The data contain roughly 28,000 clones, approximately 88% of them singletons. Germline V gene lookup returns CDR1 LNHDA and CDR2 SQIVND (reference sequence). The CDR3 covers 15 residues. V lost 6 bases to trimming and J lost 6 bases; unmatched junction nucleotides: 8. This specimen was peripheral blood, taken before any cancer treatment. The chain links TRBV19 to TRBJ1-4; TRBD1 aligns across 9 bases. The TCR originated in a male donor older than 55 with stage I lung adenocarcinoma. DNA of the CDR3: TGTGCCAGTAGGTTCAACCGGGACAGGGATGAAAAACTGTTTTTT. It codes for CASRFNRDRDEKLFF. Full variable domain (rest looked up from reference TRBV19 and TRBJ1-4): DGGITQSPKYLFRKEGQNVTLSCEQNLNHDAMYWYRQDPGQGLRLIYYSQIVNDFQKGDIAEGYSVSREKKESFPLTVTSAQKNPTAFYLCASRFNRDRDEKLFFGSGTQLSVL.